This T cell receptor (beta chain) comes out of a study of blood T cell repertoires in COVID-19. In the study overall: COVID-19 samples from acute and convalescent phases originated in the United States, Italy and Spain. From T cells, B-cell-depleted T cells, or PBMCs came the material, which was cDNA or gDNA.

CDR1 and CDR2 from the germline V gene are SGHDN and FVKESK. V dropped 4 bases and J dropped 4 bases, with 13 bases sitting between them. CDR3 size: 14 residues. Clinical history as reported by participants underpinned cohort assignment. In the original workflow: Amplification from reference gene primers served as the basis for estimated nucleated cell counts. Libraries were prepared by immunoSEQ multiplex PCR; TCRdb keeps only in-frame clonotypes and omits some of them. V, J and clone size are those of that table, while D and trimming were read from the DNA. The table shows about 140,000 clones, with almost 85% occurring only once.

The gene calls are TRBV14 and TRBJ1-2; possibly TRBD1 for D (5 bases). The TCR originated in a man aged 35-49 years with acute COVID-19. The sample taken for sequencing was PBMCs or T cells enriched from blood (not recorded which). The CDR3 DNA is TGTGCCAGCAGCCCCGGGGGGGGAGCCTATGGCTACACCTTC. Its translation: CASSPGGGAYGYTF.